One and the same sample provided the 29 T cell receptor beta chains below, sequenced in a study of glioma-infiltrating T cells after dendritic cell vaccination. Produced via immunoSEQ multiplex PCR; TCRdb's table is partial and in-frame only. The sample has approximately 93,000 clones; 85% are singletons. Sample time point: after dendritic cell vaccination, including at tumor progression/relapse. The source was blood, collected after dendritic cell vaccination. The receptor source for this set is a human donor with glioblastoma.

This chain uses TRBV6-6 with TRBJ1-1; a possible D gene is TRBD1 (5 bases). The germline CDR1 and CDR2 sequences are MNHNY and SVGAGI (reference sequence). The CDR3 has 15 residues. Trimming cost V 6 bases and J 7 bases, with 21 bases left between them. CDR3 DNA: TGTGCCAGCAGCCCGTCAGGTCCCGGACATAATGAAGCTTTCTTT. This codes for CASSPSGPGHNEAFF.

The V gene is TRBV9, the J gene TRBJ1-3; possible D gene TRBD1, 6 bases. This CDR3 is built from 16 residues. The V end lost 3 bases, the J end lost 11 bases, and 24 bases lay between the germline ends. Germline loops: CDR1 SGDLS, CDR2 YYNGEE. For the CDR3, the DNA is TGTGCCAGCAGCGGCGGACCGGGACACGAACCAAATGCCATATATTTT. It is translated as CASSGGPGHEPNAIYF.

The chain couples TRBV2 to TRBJ2-2, with 7 bases lining up with TRBD1. The V gene's germline CDR1 is SNHLY and CDR2 FYNNEI. This CDR3 is 12 amino acids long. Trimming at V came to 9 bases and at J to 3 bases, leaving 1 base not matched to a gene. The CDR3 here is CASGTDTGELFF. Written as DNA, the CDR3 is TGTGCCAGTGGGACAGACACCGGGGAGCTGTTTTTT.

CDR3 nucleotide sequence: TGTGCCAGCACGAAACTAGCAGGTCACGAGCAGTACTTC. This gives the protein CASTKLAGHEQYF. J is TRBJ2-7 and V is TRBV28, with TRBD2 as a possible D gene (6 bases). This CDR3 contains 13 residues. V was cut by 7 bases and J by 5 bases, with 15 bases left in between. Germline V gives CDR1 MDHEN, CDR2 SYDVKM.

This chain links TRBV7-3 with TRBJ2-1, with 13 bases that match TRBD2. The CDR3 runs to 16 residues. Germline V CDR1 and CDR2: SGHTA, FQGTGA. Trimming cost V 5 bases and J 2 bases; bases outside gene matches: 3. CDR3 bases: TGTGCCAGCAGCCCCGGGACTAGCGGGGCCTACAATGAGCAGTTCTTC. This sequence encodes CASSPGTSGAYNEQFF.

This rearrangement joins TRBV7-9 to TRBJ2-1; 9 bases are a match to TRBD1. CDR1 is SEHNR, CDR2 FQNEAQ, per germline (reference sequence). CDR3 length: 15 residues. The trim removed 6 bases at V and 1 base at J, leaving 4 bases unmatched. The CDR3 spells CASSPGQGSYNEQFF. CDR3 DNA: TGTGCCAGCAGTCCGGGACAGGGTTCCTACAATGAGCAGTTCTTC.

V gene TRBV7-6 combines with J gene TRBJ2-3; D possibly corresponds to TRBD1 (5 bases). Looked up from germline, CDR1 is SGHVS and CDR2 is FNYEAQ. CDR3 length equals 14 residues. The V end was cut by 2 bases, the J end by 4 bases, with 10 bases between. The CDR3: CASSLSRVADTQYF. In DNA, the CDR3 is TGTGCCAGCAGCTTATCCAGGGTTGCAGATACGCAGTATTTT.

J is TRBJ2-5 and V is TRBV5-1; D is possibly TRBD1 (6 bases). The V gene lost 0 bases and the J gene lost 0 bases, with 9 bases spanning the gap. CDR1 and CDR2 (germline): SGHRS, YFSETQ. This CDR3 region has 15 residues. CDR3 sequence reads: CASSLGTANQETQYF. The CDR3 DNA reads TGCGCCAGCAGCTTGGGGACAGCTAACCAAGAGACCCAGTACTTC.

The genes are TRBV7-2 and TRBJ2-1; D is perhaps TRBD2 (7 bases). The CDR3 is made up of 13 amino acids. Germline-derived CDR1 and CDR2 are SGHTA and FQGNSA. V lost 8 bases, J lost 7 bases, and 15 bases lay in between. CDR3 sequence reads: CASGRGAGNEQFF. CDR3 nucleotide sequence: TGTGCCAGCGGCCGGGGGGCCGGGAATGAGCAGTTCTTC.

The sample holds a few counts of this clone. The rearrangement uses TRBV4-1 and TRBJ2-7; no clear D. CDR1 is MGHRA and CDR2 is YSYEKL in the germline V gene. The CDR3 has 13 residues. The ends were cut back, 1 base at V and 1 base at J, with 5 bases in the middle. Written as DNA, the CDR3 is TGCGCCAGCAGCCAAGGGGCTTCCTACGAGCAGTACTTC. As protein: CASSQGASYEQYF.

The chain uses TRBV6-4 and TRBJ2-1, with 10 positions matching TRBD2. With V trimmed by 6 bases and J by 4 bases, 15 bases remained unmatched. In germline, CDR1 is MRHNA, CDR2 SNTAGT. The CDR3 extends over 18 amino acids. The CDR3 region has the DNA TGTGCCAGCAGCCAACATCCCGGAATAGCGGGAGGATACAATGAGCAGTTCTTC. It codes for CASSQHPGIAGGYNEQFF.

This chain links TRBV7-3 with TRBJ2-7, with 11 bases matching TRBD2. CDR1 and CDR2 from the germline V gene are SGHTA and FQGTGA. CDR3 size: 15 residues. Trimming at V came to 5 bases and at J to 0 bases, leaving 3 bases not matched to a gene. CDR3 residues: CASSPGLAASYEQYF. CDR3 DNA: TGTGCCAGCAGCCCGGGACTAGCGGCCTCCTACGAGCAGTACTTC. Filled out from reference TRBV7-3 and TRBJ2-7, the complete variable domain reads GAGVSQTPSNKVTEKGKYVELRCDPISGHTALYWYRQSLGQGPEFLIYFQGTGAADDSGLPNDRFFAVRPEGSVSTLKIQRTERGDSAVYLCASSPGLAASYEQYFGPGTRLTVT.

The rearrangement links TRBV5-1 to TRBJ2-1; 15 bases match TRBD2. CDR3 length: 17 residues. Germline trimming cut 4 bases from V and 6 bases from J; bases unmatched to any gene: 8. The germline gives CDR1 SGHRS, CDR2 YFSETQ. The CDR3, as DNA: TGCGCCAGCAGCCCCTGGACTAGCGGGGGGGCGGGCAATGAGCAGTTCTTC. Translating gives CASSPWTSGGAGNEQFF. Based on the CDR3 plus reference TRBV5-1 and TRBJ2-1, the full variable domain is KAGVTQTPRYLIKTRGQQVTLSCSPISGHRSVSWYQQTPGQGLQFLFEYFSETQRNKGNFPGRFSGRQFSNSRSEMNVSTLELGDSALYLCASSPWTSGGAGNEQFFGPGTRLTVL.

V usage is TRBV5-1 and J usage is TRBJ2-1; a weak D match, TRBD2 (5 bases). Trimming took 4 bases from V and 2 from J, leaving 13 bases between them. CDR1 and CDR2 from the germline V gene are SGHRS and YFSETQ. This CDR3 is built from 15 residues. Here the CDR3 DNA reads TGCGCCAGCAGCCCATACCCCGGGACCTACAATGAGCAGTTCTTC. This codes for CASSPYPGTYNEQFF.

J is TRBJ2-7 and V is TRBV19; TRBD1 agrees at 8 bases. The CDR3 runs to 14 residues. Trimming removed 2 bases from V and 6 bases from J; junction bases left unmatched: 6. Per the germline V gene, CDR1 is LNHDA and CDR2 is SQIVND (reference sequence). As DNA, the CDR3 is TGTGCCAGTAGTATAATGACAGGGGCGGGCGAGCAGTACTTC. This encodes CASSIMTGAGEQYF.

The chain couples TRBV29-1 to TRBJ1-1; no definite D call. Deletions cut 5 bases from V and 0 bases from J, with 7 bases between. Germline CDR1 reads SQVTM; CDR2 reads ANQGSEA. The CDR3 length is 12 residues. CDR3 nucleotide sequence: TGCAGCGTTAATAACTTGAACACTGAAGCTTTCTTT. Protein: CSVNNLNTEAFF.

The CDR3 sequence: CASSRTGIIYEQYF. CDR3 in DNA: TGTGCCAGCAGCCGGACAGGGATTATCTACGAGCAGTACTTC. The V gene is TRBV5-6, the J gene TRBJ2-7, with 8 bases lining up with TRBD1. V lost 4 bases to trimming and J lost 3 bases; unmatched junction nucleotides: 6. The CDR3 sequence is 14 residues long. CDR1 and CDR2 (germline): SGHDT, YYEEEE.

The chain recombines TRBV7-8 with TRBJ2-1; D gene ambiguous. Germline V gene lookup returns CDR1 SGHVS and CDR2 FQNEAQ. This CDR3 contains 16 residues. The V and J ends lost 5 bases and 2 bases respectively, with 16 bases between them. The chain's CDR3 is CASSEADSPPYNEQFF. CDR3 coding DNA: TGTGCCAGCAGCGAGGCCGATAGCCCCCCCTACAATGAGCAGTTCTTC.

The V call is TRBV28, the J call TRBJ2-7; possible D gene TRBD2, 5 bases. Trimming left V 3 bases short and J 4 bases short, with 10 bases between. The CDR3 extends over 13 amino acids. Germline V CDR1 and CDR2: MDHEN, SYDVKM. CDR3 nucleotides: TGTGCCAGCAGTTTGCGGGCCCCATACGAGCAGTACTTC. It codes for CASSLRAPYEQYF.

The chain couples TRBV4-3 to TRBJ2-1; TRBD2 matches at 9 bases. Germline lookup yields CDR1 LGHNA and CDR2 YSLEER. There are 14 residues in the CDR3. J gave up 8 bases and V 4 bases, and 6 bases lay outside the gene matches. The CDR3 nucleotides read TGCGCCAGCAGCCGGGCTAGCGGGGCCTATGAGCAGTTCTTC. Its protein is CASSRASGAYEQFF.

The gene calls are TRBV25-1 and TRBJ2-5; 9 bases match TRBD1. CDR3 length equals 15 residues. In germline, CDR1 is MGHDK, CDR2 SYGVNS. After removal of 6 bases from V and 2 bases from J, the junction contained 7 bases not matched to a gene. The CDR3 sequence is CASSVDRGLQETQYF. The DNA of the CDR3 is TGTGCCAGCAGCGTGGACAGGGGATTGCAAGAGACCCAGTACTTC. The whole variable domain, filled in from reference TRBV25-1 and TRBJ2-5, reads EADIYQTPRYLVIGTGKKITLECSQTMGHDKMYWYQQDPGMELHLIHYSYGVNSTEKGDLSSESTVSRIRTEHFPLTLESARPSHTSQYLCASSVDRGLQETQYFGPGTRLLVL.

J is TRBJ2-7 and V is TRBV27; D possibly corresponds to TRBD1 (6 bases). The CDR3 extends over 14 amino acids. CDR1 is MNHEY and CDR2 is SMNVEV in the germline V gene (reference sequence). Deletions cut 5 bases from V and 4 bases from J, with 15 bases between. The DNA for the CDR3 is TGTGCCAGCAGTCACAGGGACACCCTATACGAGCAGTACTTC. Translation gives CASSHRDTLYEQYF.

This clone has a handful of counts. The rearrangement joins TRBV6-4 to TRBJ2-3; D perhaps matches TRBD1 (6 bases). V gave up 3 bases and J gave up 0 bases, with 7 bases separating them. The CDR3 loop spans 14 amino acids. Germline CDR1 MRHNA, CDR2 SNTAGT. The CDR3 DNA follows: TGTGCCAGCAGTGAAGGGGGTAGCACAGATACGCAGTATTTT. It encodes CASSEGGSTDTQYF.

For this clone: A read error may produce the germline difference seen at one junction end. This rearrangement joins TRBV7-2 to TRBJ1-2; 9 bases align to TRBD1. This CDR3 is 15 amino acids long. Germline assignment: CDR1 SGHTA and CDR2 FQGNSA. The chain's CDR3 is CASSLASGQGHGYTF. For the CDR3, the DNA is TGTGCCAGCAGTTTAGCATCGGGACAGGGACATGGCTACACCTTC. Complete variable domain (other parts from reference TRBV7-2 and TRBJ1-2): GAGVSQSPSNKVTEKGKDVELRCDPISGHTALYWYRQSLGQGLEFLIYFQGNSAPDKSGLPSDRFSAERTGGSVSTLTIQRTQQEDSAVYLCASSLASGQGHGYTFGSGTRLTVV.

Written as DNA, the CDR3 is TGTGCCAGCAGTGAAGTTGTCCCGGGACTAGCGGGGGGAGGGGCAGATACGCAGTATTTT. The encoded protein is CASSEVVPGLAGGGADTQYF. The chain links TRBV6-1 to TRBJ2-3, with TRBD2 identical over 15 bases. The germline V gene encodes CDR1 MNHNS and CDR2 SASEGT. The trim removed 1 base at V and 4 bases at J, leaving 12 bases unmatched. The CDR3 contains 20 residues.

The chain couples TRBV6-5 to TRBJ1-1, with 10 bases matching TRBD1. The CDR3 extends over 15 amino acids. V lost 0 bases, J lost 4 bases, and 2 bases stayed unmatched. CDR1 and CDR2 (germline): MNHEY, SVGAGI. CDR3 nucleotides: TGTGCCAGCAGTTACTCGGACAGGGGGTTCACTGAAGCTTTCTTT. As protein: CASSYSDRGFTEAFF.

The chain recombines TRBV19 with TRBJ2-3, with D perhaps matching TRBD2 (6 bases). V lost 2 bases, J lost 0 bases, and 12 bases lay in between. Germline V gene lookup returns CDR1 LNHDA and CDR2 SQIVND (reference sequence). The CDR3 runs 16 residues. Here the CDR3 DNA reads TGTGCCAGTAGTATATATCAGGGAGGAAGCACAGATACGCAGTATTTT. Amino acids: CASSIYQGGSTDTQYF. Full variable domain (outside the CDR3, taken from reference TRBV19 and TRBJ2-3): DGGITQSPKYLFRKEGQNVTLSCEQNLNHDAMYWYRQDPGQGLRLIYYSQIVNDFQKGDIAEGYSVSREKKESFPLTVTSAQKNPTAFYLCASSIYQGGSTDTQYFGPGTRLTVL.

In its sample, this clone was seen a few times. The chain combines TRBV7-9 with TRBJ2-7; D possibly corresponds to TRBD1 (6 bases). Looked up from germline, CDR1 is SEHNR and CDR2 is FQNEAQ (reference sequence). The V end was cut by 3 bases, the J end by 7 bases, with 10 bases between. This CDR3 region has 12 residues. CDR3 region: CASSFLGTEQYF. CDR3 sequence (DNA): TGTGCCAGCAGCTTCCTTGGGACAGAGCAGTACTTC.

The chain links TRBV7-9 to TRBJ1-6; TRBD1 might be the D (6 bases). The germline V and J ends were trimmed by 5 bases and 10 bases, with 18 bases remaining between them. Germline CDR1 and CDR2: SEHNR and FQNEAQ (reference sequence). The CDR3 has 15 amino acids. CDR3 region: CASSQYRDDGSPLHF. The CDR3 nucleotides read TGTGCCAGCAGCCAATACAGGGATGATGGATCACCCCTCCACTTT.